The clone carrying this T cell receptor beta chain was counted a single time. The entry originates in a study of blood T cell repertoires in COVID-19. In the study overall: Both acute and convalescent COVID-19 samples were obtained from the United States, Italy and Spain.

Data came from immunoSEQ multiplex PCR; TCRdb stores just in-frame clones and leaves some out. This sample has approximately 200,000 clones, with 75% to 90% found just once. Participant age was roughly 18 to 90 years, and participants resided in approximately 24 US areas. Clinical histories supplied by participants themselves formed the basis of cohort assignment. CDR1 is LNHNV, CDR2 YYDKDF, per germline (reference sequence). The CDR3 has 12 amino acids. V lost 0 bases and J lost 11, with 11 bases in between. The TCR comes from a woman under 40 who had been exposed to COVID-19. The sequenced sample consisted of PBMCs or T cells enriched from blood (not recorded which). This chain connects TRBV15 to TRBJ2-7, with D perhaps matching TRBD1 (6 bases). This CDR3 is CATSRDWQGKYF. DNA of the CDR3: TGTGCCACCAGCAGAGATTGGCAGGGGAAGTACTTC.